This is a list of T cell receptor beta chains from one sample in a study of blood T cell repertoires in COVID-19. The protocol was immunoSEQ multiplex PCR, while the TCRdb copy is restricted to in-frame clones and leaves out a portion. The top ten hold 25% of the sample, which has 85,000 to 90,000 clones, roughly 83% seen once. The material sequenced was peripheral blood. These receptors were taken from a human donor in a cohort sampled during active COVID-19. Each CDR3 is given with its conserved first and last residue. Each record gives: J gene, V gene, CDR3 protein.

>TRBJ2-3|TRBV5-1
CASSLSGTSGTTDTQYF
>TRBJ2-7|TRBV14
CASSQVPGREQYF
>TRBJ2-2|TRBV6-1
CASSEFRVTGELFF
>TRBJ1-6|TRBV6-2/TRBV6-3
CASSPGHRWDSPLHF
>TRBJ2-1|TRBV6-5
CASSPDRDSYNEQFF
>TRBJ2-1|TRBV7-3
CASSSYSGSQNEQFF
>TRBJ1-1|TRBV19
CASTNVGDEAFF
>TRBJ2-7|TRBV20-1
CSASRTGPEQYF
>TRBJ2-7|TRBV7-2
CASSLFSANSYEQYF
>TRBJ1-1|TRBV9
CASTSAPGGYANGEAFF
>TRBJ2-7|TRBV20-1
CSASGDQGGDFSYEQYF
>TRBJ2-3|TRBV28
CASSSWTGISTDTQYF
>TRBJ2-1|TRBV4-3
CASSQENLARNEQFF
>TRBJ2-3|TRBV29-1
CSVLQRETDTQYF
>TRBJ1-3|TRBV18
CASSPPFLRNTIYF
>TRBJ2-5|TRBV19
CASSMAQGLWETQYF
>TRBJ2-7|TRBV7-9
CASSLGVNEQYF
>TRBJ2-7|TRBV12-5
CASGLVRDRHTGEQYF
>TRBJ2-4|TRBV18
CASSPQTGRSDIQYF
>TRBJ1-1|TRBV6-2/TRBV6-3
CASSYVGSAEAFF
>TRBJ2-3|TRBV9
CASSPRLAGASDTQYF
>TRBJ2-7|TRBV27
CASSFGQAYEQYF
>TRBJ2-7|TRBV5-1
CASSFWDSQSYEQYF
>TRBJ2-3|TRBV18
CASSPTLQRDTQYF